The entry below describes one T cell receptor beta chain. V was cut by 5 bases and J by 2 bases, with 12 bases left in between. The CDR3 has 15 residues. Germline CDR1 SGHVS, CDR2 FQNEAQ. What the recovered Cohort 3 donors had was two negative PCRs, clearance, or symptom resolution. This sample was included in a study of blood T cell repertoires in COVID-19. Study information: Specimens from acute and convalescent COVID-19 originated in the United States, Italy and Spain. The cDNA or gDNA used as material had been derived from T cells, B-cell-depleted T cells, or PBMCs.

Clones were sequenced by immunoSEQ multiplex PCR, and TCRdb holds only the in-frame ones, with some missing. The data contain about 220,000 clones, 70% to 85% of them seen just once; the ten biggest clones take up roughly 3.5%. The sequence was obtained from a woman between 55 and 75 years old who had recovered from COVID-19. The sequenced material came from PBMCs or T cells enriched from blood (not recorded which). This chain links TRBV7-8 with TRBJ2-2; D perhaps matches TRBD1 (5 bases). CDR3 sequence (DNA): TGTGCCAGCAGCCTCAGAGACAGAAACACCGGGGAGCTGTTTTTT. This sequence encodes CASSLRDRNTGELFF.